Below, 26 T cell receptor beta chains from the same sample are listed, as sequenced in a study of blood T cell repertoires in COVID-19. Produced via immunoSEQ multiplex PCR; TCRdb's table is partial and in-frame only. The sample carries fewer than 250,000 clones, over 90% recorded once. Sequencing was carried out using peripheral blood. Receptors were obtained from a man in his thirties or forties with COVID-19, enrolled during active disease.

The chain couples TRBV19 to TRBJ2-1, with 7 bases lining up with TRBD1. Trimming at V came to 3 bases and at J to 16 bases, leaving 12 bases not matched to a gene. Germline values: CDR1 LNHDA, CDR2 SQIVND (reference sequence). The CDR3 contains 13 residues. The CDR3 nucleotides read TGTGCCAGTAGTATGGCCGTCGACAGGGTAGAATTCTTC. It is translated as CASSMAVDRVEFF.

V is TRBV27 and J is TRBJ1-5; 8 bases align to TRBD1. The V and J ends lost 5 bases and 0 bases, in that order; junction bases with no gene match: 6. Germline CDR1 is MNHEY and CDR2 is SMNVEV (reference sequence). CDR3 length equals 16 residues. CDR3 amino acids: CASSPGTGDSNQPQHF. The CDR3 DNA is TGTGCCAGCAGTCCAGGGACAGGTGATAGCAATCAGCCCCAGCATTTT.

This chain joins TRBV5-4 and TRBJ2-7; D ambiguous. V was clipped by 2 bases and J by 5 bases, with 11 bases between them. The CDR3 runs 13 residues. The germline CDR1 and CDR2 sequences are SGHNT and YYREEE (reference sequence). The CDR3 DNA follows: TGTGCCAGCAGCTTTGACCGAGGCAACGAGCAGTACTTC. Amino acids: CASSFDRGNEQYF.

This chain links TRBV6-5 with TRBJ2-7, with 10 bases fitting TRBD1. The CDR3 has 14 amino acids. Germline assignment: CDR1 MNHEY and CDR2 SVGAGI. J was trimmed by 6 bases and V by 6 bases; bases with no gene match: 8. The CDR3: CASRMDRGGSEQYF. The CDR3 DNA sequence: TGTGCCAGCAGGATGGACAGGGGGGGTTCCGAGCAGTACTTC.

The rearrangement links TRBV6-6 to TRBJ1-5; 10 nucleotides line up with TRBD1. Per the germline V gene, CDR1 is MNHNY and CDR2 is SVGAGI (reference sequence). V trimming: 5 bases; J trimming: 0 bases; junction bases outside the gene matches: 7. The CDR3 is made up of 17 amino acids. The CDR3 loop reads CASSRDRGAYSNQPQHF. The CDR3 DNA follows: TGTGCCAGCAGTCGGGACAGGGGCGCCTATAGCAATCAGCCCCAGCATTTT.

CDR3 region: CASSIAQDRWNEQYF. CDR3 bases: TGTGCCAGTAGTATTGCCCAAGACAGGTGGAACGAGCAGTACTTC. The V gene is TRBV19, the J gene TRBJ2-7, with D tentatively TRBD1 (6 bases). The CDR3 totals 15 residues. The germline V gene encodes CDR1 LNHDA and CDR2 SQIVND (reference sequence). Deletions cut 3 bases from V and 5 bases from J, with 17 bases between. Combining the CDR3 with reference TRBV19 and TRBJ2-7 gives the whole variable domain DGGITQSPKYLFRKEGQNVTLSCEQNLNHDAMYWYRQDPGQGLRLIYYSQIVNDFQKGDIAEGYSVSREKKESFPLTVTSAQKNPTAFYLCASSIAQDRWNEQYFGPGTRLTVT.

The chain links TRBV9 to TRBJ1-1; D is ambiguous. The V end was cut by 5 bases, the J end by 0 bases, with 14 bases between. The CDR3 has 15 residues. CDR1 is SGDLS and CDR2 is YYNGEE in the germline V gene. The CDR3 DNA follows: TGTGCCAGCAGTGAAAGAGACACGTTGAACACTGAAGCTTTCTTT. Its protein is CASSERDTLNTEAFF.

This chain links TRBV6-6 with TRBJ1-2, with D possibly being TRBD1 (5 bases). In germline, CDR1 is MNHNY, CDR2 SVGAGI (reference sequence). V lost 0 bases to trimming and J lost 7 bases, with 15 bases between them. The CDR3 runs 15 residues. The CDR3 reads CASSYSSGREGGYTF. The CDR3 nucleotides read TGTGCCAGCAGTTACTCATCCGGCAGGGAGGGTGGCTACACCTTC.

The gene calls are TRBV4-1 and TRBJ2-1; D may be TRBD2 (6 bases). This CDR3 is 17 amino acids long. CDR1 and CDR2 (germline): MGHRA, YSYEKL. The V gene lost 2 bases and the J gene lost 4 bases, with 18 bases spanning the gap. For the CDR3, the DNA is TGCGCCAGCAGCCAACCCTTGCTAGCGAAAAATTACAATGAGCAGTTCTTC. Translating it yields CASSQPLLAKNYNEQFF.

V and J are TRBV7-6 and TRBJ2-5, with TRBD2 identical over 16 bases. V was pared by 3 bases and J by 5 bases, with 9 bases of the junction left unmatched. From germline, CDR1 is SGHVS and CDR2 FNYEAQ. This CDR3 region has 18 residues. CDR3 DNA sequence: TGTGCCAGCAGCTTCGGGACTAGCGGGGGGGCGTTTTCCGAGACCCAGTACTTC. Translated: CASSFGTSGGAFSETQYF.

The chain recombines TRBV28 with TRBJ1-3; the D is unclear. The CDR3 covers 14 residues. Germline CDR1 and CDR2: MDHEN and SYDVKM. V was cut by 3 bases and J by 0 bases, with 6 bases left in between. This chain's CDR3 is CASSFPSSGNTIYF. CDR3 sequence (DNA): TGTGCCAGCAGTTTCCCGAGCTCTGGAAACACCATATATTTT.

In its sample, this clone was seen once. CDR3 residues: CASSYRTGSNQPQHF. The CDR3 DNA follows: TGTGCCAGCAGTTACCGGACAGGGTCCAATCAGCCCCAGCATTTT. The chain couples TRBV6-5 to TRBJ1-5, with 8 bases that match TRBD1. Germline V gene lookup returns CDR1 MNHEY and CDR2 SVGAGI. The CDR3 loop spans 15 amino acids. V lost 2 bases and J lost 3; bases outside the gene matches: 3.

This chain connects TRBV5-4 to TRBJ2-1; 7 bases are shared with TRBD2. CDR1 and CDR2 from the germline V gene are SGHNT and YYREEE (reference sequence). V lost 0 bases to trimming and J lost 6 bases; unmatched junction nucleotides: 3. The CDR3 has 14 amino acids. Here the CDR3 DNA reads TGTGCCAGCAGCTTGGAGGTAGCGGGCAATGAGCAGTTCTTC. Its protein product is CASSLEVAGNEQFF.

This chain joins TRBV5-1 and TRBJ2-4; 7 bases fit TRBD2. This CDR3 spans 15 amino acids. With V trimmed by 4 bases and J by 3 bases, 7 bases remained unmatched. Per the germline V gene, CDR1 is SGHRS and CDR2 is YFSETQ. The CDR3 DNA is TGCGCCAGCAGCCCCGAGGGCGGGGGCAAAAACATTCAGTACTTC. It yields the protein CASSPEGGGKNIQYF. Filled out from reference TRBV5-1 and TRBJ2-4, the complete variable domain reads KAGVTQTPRYLIKTRGQQVTLSCSPISGHRSVSWYQQTPGQGLQFLFEYFSETQRNKGNFPGRFSGRQFSNSRSEMNVSTLELGDSALYLCASSPEGGGKNIQYFGAGTRLSVL.

V and J are TRBV6-1 and TRBJ2-6, with TRBD1 identical over 8 bases. Germline-derived CDR1 and CDR2 are MNHNS and SASEGT. Trimming at V came to 3 bases and at J to 4 bases, leaving 2 bases not matched to a gene. The length of the CDR3 is 15 residues. Here the CDR3 reads CASSDRGRGANVLTF. The CDR3 nucleotides are TGTGCCAGCAGTGACAGGGGGCGCGGGGCCAACGTCCTGACTTTC.

The chain joins TRBV2 to TRBJ2-5; 7 nucleotides line up with TRBD1. Trimming removed 6 bases from V and 9 bases from J; junction bases left unmatched: 10. CDR1 and CDR2 (germline): SNHLY, FYNNEI. The CDR3 has 13 residues. The CDR3 loop reads CASSGLRQGAQYF. CDR3 nucleotide sequence: TGTGCCAGCAGCGGACTGCGGCAGGGGGCCCAGTACTTC. Full variable domain (remainder filled in from reference TRBV2 and TRBJ2-5): EPEVTQTPSHQVTQMGQEVILRCVPISNHLYFYWYRQILGQKVEFLVSFYNNEISEKSEIFDDQFSVERPDGSNFTLKIRSTKLEDSAMYFCASSGLRQGAQYFGPGTRLLVL.

The chain links TRBV5-1 to TRBJ1-1, with TRBD1 as a possible D gene (6 bases). CDR3 length: 13 residues. V was pared by 3 bases and J by 7 bases, with 13 bases between. Germline values: CDR1 SGHRS, CDR2 YFSETQ. CDR3 sequence (DNA): TGCGCCAGCAGCTACCCGGACAGAGTTGAAGCTTTCTTT. This gives the protein CASSYPDRVEAFF.

V is TRBV18 and J is TRBJ1-5; D unclear. V lost 6 bases and J 4 bases, leaving 16 bases between the germline ends. CDR3 length: 15 residues. The germline CDR1 and CDR2 sequences are KGHSH and LQKENI. The CDR3 DNA reads as TGTGCCAGCTCCCCCGCTTGGGGAGGAAATCAGCCCCAGCATTTT. Translating gives CASSPAWGGNQPQHF.

The rearrangement links TRBV7-9 to TRBJ2-6; D possibly corresponds to TRBD1 (6 bases). The V end lost 5 bases, the J end lost 4 bases, and 18 bases lay between the germline ends. Germline V lookup: CDR1 SEHNR, CDR2 FQNEAQ (reference sequence). The CDR3 runs to 17 residues. CDR3 coding DNA: TGTGCCAGCAGCCCCACGGACCAGGGGTGGGGGGCCAACGTCCTGACTTTC. Translating gives CASSPTDQGWGANVLTF.

The chain recombines TRBV10-3 with TRBJ1-1, with a tentative D call TRBD1 (6 bases). Looked up from germline, CDR1 is ENHRY and CDR2 is SYGVKD. Trimming removed 8 bases at V and 3 bases at J, with 10 bases between. The CDR3 contains 12 residues. The CDR3 DNA reads as TGTGCCATCGGGGCAGGGGACACTGAAGCTTTCTTT. Protein: CAIGAGDTEAFF.

The chain recombines TRBV30 with TRBJ1-4, with TRBD1 as a possible D gene (6 bases). Between the trimmed V and J ends, which lost 1 base and 7 bases, there was a span of 19 bases. This CDR3 has 16 amino acids. CDR1 and CDR2 (germline): GTSNPN, SVGIG (reference sequence). CDR3 sequence: CAWSAIQGFVSEKLFF. CDR3 DNA: TGTGCCTGGAGTGCAATCCAGGGGTTCGTCAGTGAAAAACTGTTTTTT.

The chain has TRBV27 and TRBJ2-7, with TRBD2 matching 9 bases. J was trimmed by 4 bases and V by 2 bases; bases with no gene match: 3. The CDR3 length is 14 residues. Per germline, CDR1 MNHEY and CDR2 SMNVEV (reference sequence). In nucleotides, the CDR3 is TGTGCCAGCAGTTTAGGTAGCGGGGGATACGAGCAGTACTTC. It yields the protein CASSLGSGGYEQYF.

This rearrangement joins TRBV25-1 to TRBJ1-4, with D hard to call. Trimming removed 3 bases at V and 13 bases at J, with 9 bases between. This CDR3 has 11 amino acids. The germline V gene encodes CDR1 MGHDK and CDR2 SYGVNS. CDR3 nucleotides: TGTGCCAGCAGTGAGGCCGAGGGACTGTTTTTT. It encodes CASSEAEGLFF. Supplemented by reference TRBV25-1 and TRBJ1-4, the full variable domain reads EADIYQTPRYLVIGTGKKITLECSQTMGHDKMYWYQQDPGMELHLIHYSYGVNSTEKGDLSSESTVSRIRTEHFPLTLESARPSHTSQYLCASSEAEGLFFGSGTQLSVL.

This clone occurred once. As DNA, the CDR3 is TGTGCCAGCAGCTGGGGACTAGCGGGGGAGACGGAGCAGTACTTC. It encodes CASSWGLAGETEQYF. This sequence joins TRBV7-3 and TRBJ2-7, with 14 bases identical to TRBD2. CDR1 and CDR2 from the germline V gene are SGHTA and FQGTGA. The ends lost 4 bases at V and 7 bases at J; junction bases unmatched: 6. The CDR3 has 15 residues.

This chain joins TRBV5-6 and TRBJ1-1; 9 bases agree with TRBD1. Germline lookup yields CDR1 SGHDT and CDR2 YYEEEE. This CDR3 has 14 amino acids. The ends lost 2 bases at V and 4 bases at J; junction bases unmatched: 3. CDR3 DNA: TGTGCCAGCAGCTTCGGACAGGGGCGCACTGAAGCTTTCTTT. Residues: CASSFGQGRTEAFF.

CDR3: CASSSGQFPSGANVLTF. The CDR3 coding sequence is TGTGCCAGCAGCTCTGGACAGTTCCCCTCTGGGGCCAACGTCCTGACTTTC. The V call is TRBV11-3, the J call TRBJ2-6, with D tentatively TRBD1 (6 bases). Per the germline V gene, CDR1 is SGHNT and CDR2 is YENEEA. There are 17 residues in the CDR3. Between the trimmed V and J ends, which lost 4 bases and 0 bases, there was a span of 13 bases. Using reference TRBV11-3 and TRBJ2-6 for the parts outside the CDR3, the full variable domain is EAGVVQSPRYKIIEKKQPVAFWCNPISGHNTLYWYLQNLGQGPELLIRYENEEAVDDSQLPKDRFSAERLKGVDSTLKIQPAELGDSAVYLCASSSGQFPSGANVLTFGAGSRLTVL.